This TCR beta chain came from a study of blood T cells in healthy people across ages. This CDR3 has 16 residues. CDR1 is SGHRS and CDR2 is YFSETQ in the germline V gene. Next came a second PCR, run for about 6 to 12 cycles, which used a sample-barcoded 5' primer along with a J-beta primer mix. Each cDNA molecule was tagged by a template-switch adaptor with 12 random nucleotides. TCRdb recomputed calls from the 5' RACE reads with MiXCR, one row per CDR3 protein. Among roughly 570,000 distinct CDR3 sequences listed, approximately 27% were seen once. As for this clonotype: The junction differs from germline at one of its ends, possibly a read error.

Material for sequencing was blood. The sequence derives from a woman between 65 and 79 years old in good health. This chain links TRBV5-1 with TRBJ2-2; D may correspond to TRBD1 or TRBD2 (6 bases each). In DNA, the CDR3 is TGCGCCAGCAGCTCGCCCACCAAGACAGGCGGCGGGGAGCGGTTTTTT. Its translation: CASSSPTKTGGGERFF.